The entry below gives a single T cell receptor (beta chain) sequence along with its context. Its target is unknown. Expansion of antigen-specific CD4+ T cells with viral peptide pools was carried out by the ViraFEST assay before sequencing. With approximately 9 days of culture completed, CD4+ T cells were isolated. Each person got two doses of an mRNA SARS-CoV-2 vaccine, BNT162b2 or mRNA-1273. Vaccine recipients had no previous SARS-CoV-2 infection; their nucleocapsid antibodies were negative. Germline V gene lookup returns CDR1 ENHRY and CDR2 SYGVKD. This CDR3 has 14 residues. Trimming at V came to 5 bases and at J to 8 bases, leaving 4 bases not matched to a gene. The repertoire was sequenced with immunoSEQ multiplex PCR; TCRdb's copy has only in-frame clones and lacks some. The sample has about 28,000 clones, over 70% seen once; the top ten hold roughly 10%. The data originate from a study of vaccination effects on CD4 cells after COVID-19.

General study results and limits: Clones from infection and from vaccination both contracted markedly late after vaccination.

This specimen was CD4+ T cells from PBMCs cultured with HCoV-NL63 spike peptides, taken after COVID-19 vaccination. The clonotype comes from a human donor who received a COVID-19 vaccine. The gene calls are TRBV10-3 and TRBJ1-6, with TRBD1 matching over 9 bases. The chain's CDR3 is CAISNDRGYSPLHF. The CDR3 nucleotides read TGTGCCATCAGTAACGACAGGGGGTATTCACCCCTCCACTTT.